The clone carrying this TCR beta chain was detected once. Its target is not known. The sample is drawn from a study of cytomegalovirus exposure and HLA in healthy donors. Repertoires were generated with immunoSEQ multiplex PCR, while TCRdb's copy carries only in-frame clones and drops some. The data show over 250,000 clones, with around 87% seen just once and over 1% held by the top ten. Notes on the study in general: Accounts indicate the classifier identified cytomegalovirus status with strong specificity and sensitivity. The listing of about 150 TCR beta chains classed them as cytomegalovirus-associated. The study found most TCR sequences rare, yet found some public TCRs in many donors.

Germline loops: CDR1 SQVTM, CDR2 ANQGSEA. After removal of 7 bases from V and 5 bases from J, the junction contained 9 bases not matched to a gene. The CDR3 spans 14 residues. Sequenced material: PBMCs. This chain connects TRBV29-1 to TRBJ2-2; TRBD2 matches at 8 bases. The sequence was obtained from a woman in her twenties or thirties in good health and CMV-seropositive. CDR3 nucleotide sequence: TGCAGCGCTGAGGGGACTAGGCGGACCGGGGAGCTGTTTTTT. It is translated as CSAEGTRRTGELFF.